This TCR beta chain was retrieved from a study of CD8+ T cells in alopecia areata. After isolation, RNA underwent reverse transcription to generate cDNA as the sequencing template. The assay was immunoSEQ multiplex PCR, and TCRdb's table has in-frame clones only and misses some. The table has 90,000 to 120,000 clones, around 83% seen once. The germline V gene encodes CDR1 SGHNT and CDR2 YYREEE (reference sequence). There are 14 residues in the CDR3. Trimming cost V 4 bases and J 7 bases, with 17 bases left between them. As to treatment: oral pan-JAK inhibitor, 5-10 mg twice daily. Sorted populations comprised CD4+ and CD8+ T cells obtained from PBMCs.

The clonotype comes from a human donor with alopecia areata. The sequencing here drew on CD8+ T cells sorted from blood, taken at week 24, from a patient treated with tofacitinib. The chain combines TRBV5-4 with TRBJ2-5; D is unclear. CDR3 in DNA: TGTGCCAGCAGCGTTGACCCATCAGAGACGACCCAGTACTTC. It specifies CASSVDPSETTQYF.